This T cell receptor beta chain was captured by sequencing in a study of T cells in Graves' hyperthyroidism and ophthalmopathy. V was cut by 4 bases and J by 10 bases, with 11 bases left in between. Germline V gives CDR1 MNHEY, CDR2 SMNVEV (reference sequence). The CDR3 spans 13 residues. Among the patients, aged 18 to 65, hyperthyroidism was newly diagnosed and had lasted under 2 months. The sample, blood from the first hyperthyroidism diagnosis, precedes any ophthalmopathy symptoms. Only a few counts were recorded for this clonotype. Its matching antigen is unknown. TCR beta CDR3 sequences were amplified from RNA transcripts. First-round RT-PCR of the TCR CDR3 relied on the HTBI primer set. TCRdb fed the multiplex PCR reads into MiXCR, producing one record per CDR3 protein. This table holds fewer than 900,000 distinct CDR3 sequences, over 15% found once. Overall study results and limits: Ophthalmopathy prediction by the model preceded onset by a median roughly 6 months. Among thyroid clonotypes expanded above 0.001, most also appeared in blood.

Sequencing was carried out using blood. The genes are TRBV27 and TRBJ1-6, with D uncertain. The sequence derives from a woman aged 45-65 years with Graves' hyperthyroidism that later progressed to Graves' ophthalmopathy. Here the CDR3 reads CASSYGVQSPLHF. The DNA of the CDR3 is TGTGCCAGCAGTTACGGGGTGCAGTCACCCCTCCACTTT.